This TCR beta chain was found in a study of cytomegalovirus exposure and HLA in healthy donors. The PCR made use of 60 Vbeta and 13 Jbeta primers. Sequenced by immunoSEQ multiplex PCR; TCRdb stores in-frame clones only, minus some. Here the sample spans about 160,000 clones, around 80% being singletons. V trimming: 2 bases; J trimming: 8 bases; junction bases outside the gene matches: 10. Looked up from germline, CDR1 is GTSNPN and CDR2 is SVGIG (reference sequence). The CDR3 is 15 amino acids. Points on this clone: Its antigen is as yet unknown.

The study, taken as a whole, reports: Later genetic work tied a missense DCLRE1C variant to beta-chain V and J trimming.

The sample was PBMCs. The V call is TRBV30, the J call TRBJ2-1, with TRBD2 matching 9 bases. The sequence was obtained from a woman aged 40 to 50 in good health and CMV-seronegative. The chain's CDR3 is CAWSRSGSYFDEQFF. The CDR3 nucleotides read TGTGCCTGGAGTCGTAGCGGGAGCTACTTCGATGAGCAGTTCTTC.